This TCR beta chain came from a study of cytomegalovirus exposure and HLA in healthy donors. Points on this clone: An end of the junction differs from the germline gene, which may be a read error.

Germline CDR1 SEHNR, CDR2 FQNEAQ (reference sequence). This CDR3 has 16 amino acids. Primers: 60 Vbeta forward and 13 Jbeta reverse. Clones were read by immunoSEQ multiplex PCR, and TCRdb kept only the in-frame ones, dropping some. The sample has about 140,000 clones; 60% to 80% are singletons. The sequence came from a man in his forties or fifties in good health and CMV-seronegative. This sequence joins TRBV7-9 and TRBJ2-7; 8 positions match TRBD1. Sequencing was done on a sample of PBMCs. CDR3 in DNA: TGTTCCAGCAGCTTGAAACGGGCAGGGGGCTTCGACGAGCAGTACTTC. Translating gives CSSSLKRAGGFDEQYF. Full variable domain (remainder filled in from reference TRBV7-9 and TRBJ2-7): DTGVSQNPRHKITKRGQNVTFRCDPISEHNRLYWYRQTLGQGPEFLTYFQNEAQLEKSRLLSDRFSAERPKGSFSTLEIQRTEQGDSAMYLCSSSLKRAGGFDEQYFGPGTRLTVT.